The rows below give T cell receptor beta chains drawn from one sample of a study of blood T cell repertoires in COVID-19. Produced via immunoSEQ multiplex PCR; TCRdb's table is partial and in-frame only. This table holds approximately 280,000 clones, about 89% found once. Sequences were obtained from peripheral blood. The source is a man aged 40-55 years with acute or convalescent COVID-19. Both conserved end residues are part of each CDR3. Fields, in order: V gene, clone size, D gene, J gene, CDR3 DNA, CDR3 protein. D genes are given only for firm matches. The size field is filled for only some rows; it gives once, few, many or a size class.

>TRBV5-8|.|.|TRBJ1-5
TGTGCCAGCAGCTTGTTCGAGCGCCAGCCCCAGCATTTT
CASSLFERQPQHF
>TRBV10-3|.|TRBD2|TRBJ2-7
TGTGCCATCAGTGAGTTAGCGGGGGCTTCATTCGAGCAGTACTTC
CAISELAGASFEQYF
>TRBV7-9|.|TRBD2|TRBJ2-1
TGTGCCAGCAGCCGTGGACTAGCCCTAGTCTACAATGAGCAGTTCTTC
CASSRGLALVYNEQFF
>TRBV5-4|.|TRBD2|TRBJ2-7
TGTGCCAGCAGCTGGGGGACTAGCGGGATCTACGAGCAGTACTTC
CASSWGTSGIYEQYF
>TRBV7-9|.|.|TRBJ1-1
TGTGCCAGCAGCTTCCTTCAGGGTAGCACTGAAGCTTTCTTT
CASSFLQGSTEAFF
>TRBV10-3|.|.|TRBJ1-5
TGTGCCACGGTTAGGGGGTCCAATCAGCCCCAGCATTTT
CATVRGSNQPQHF
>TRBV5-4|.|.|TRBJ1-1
TGTGCCAGCAGCTTACTTCCCAGGTTGAACACTGAAGCTTTCTTT
CASSLLPRLNTEAFF
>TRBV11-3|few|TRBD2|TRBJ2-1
TGTGCCAGCAGCTCCGGGACTACCCCTGGGAATGAGCAGTTCTTC
CASSSGTTPGNEQFF
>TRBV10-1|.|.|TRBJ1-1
TGCGCCAGCAGCGGGCGGACATCTAGGGCTTTCTTT
CASSGRTSRAFF
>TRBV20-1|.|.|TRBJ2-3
TGCAGTGCTGACCGGGGGACGTCGCAGTATTTT
CSADRGTSQYF
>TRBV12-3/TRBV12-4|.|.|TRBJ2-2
TGTGCCAGCAGCACCCGGGACACCGGGGAGCTGTTTTTT
CASSTRDTGELFF
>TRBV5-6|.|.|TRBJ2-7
TGTGCCAGCAGCTTAGGCGACAGCTTGCACGAGCAGTACTTC
CASSLGDSLHEQYF
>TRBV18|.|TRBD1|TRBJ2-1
TGTGCCAGCTCCGATAGGGACAGGCTGCAGTTCTTC
CASSDRDRLQFF
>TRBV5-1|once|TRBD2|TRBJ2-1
TGCGCCAGCAGATTAGCGGGGGGGCACAATGAGCAGTTCTTC
CASRLAGGHNEQFF
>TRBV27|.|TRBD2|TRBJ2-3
TGTGCCAGCAGGGCAGGGGGACTAGCGGGGGGCACAGATACGCAGTATTTT
CASRAGGLAGGTDTQYF
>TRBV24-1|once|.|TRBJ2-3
TGTGCCACCAGTGAACCTCCAGGGAGGAAGACAGATACGCAGTATTTT
CATSEPPGRKTDTQYF
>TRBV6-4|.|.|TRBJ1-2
TGTGCCAGCAGTGAGAGGGCTCAAGGGCACTATGGCTACACCTTC
CASSERAQGHYGYTF
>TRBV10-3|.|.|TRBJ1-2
TGTGCCATCACTCCCGGAGGGCGTAACTATGGCTACACCTTC
CAITPGGRNYGYTF